This T cell receptor (beta chain) emerged from a study of blood T cells in healthy people across ages. A word on this clonotype: The antigen is undetermined.

Together with a sample-barcoded 5' primer, a J-beta primer mix was included in a second PCR lasting about 7 to 12 cycles. Tags on each cDNA molecule came from a template-switch adaptor with 12 random nucleotides. MiXCR, applied by TCRdb to the 5' RACE reads, yields one record per CDR3 protein. The sample lists approximately 820,000 distinct CDR3 sequences; 44% were seen once. General study points: Comparison with aged donors showed that long-lived donors had more naive CD4+ cells and higher diversity. It was not known whether donors were CMV positive (a possible confounder of expanded clonotype changes).

PBMCs were isolated at a quantity of at least 7 million per sample. Losses at the gene ends were 3 bases for V and 9 bases for J; bases not matched to a gene: 4. Per the germline V gene, CDR1 is KGHDR and CDR2 is SFDVKD. This CDR3 is 14 amino acids long. The clonotype comes from a man in his sixties in good health. The chain combines TRBV24-1 with TRBJ2-1; the match to TRBD2 covers 10 bases. Sequenced: blood. The CDR3 region is CATSDSGGAGEQFF. The DNA of the CDR3 is TGTGCCACCAGTGATAGCGGGGGGGCCGGTGAGCAGTTCTTC.